This is a list of T cell receptor beta chains from one sample in a study of response to subunit inactivated influenza vaccine. TCRdb reprocessed the RT-PCR reads with MiXCR, giving one entry per CDR3 protein. The sample gives over 450,000 distinct CDR3 sequences, 10% to 15% of which show up once; 13% is in the top ten. The material was PBMCs from blood, obtained roughly 45 days after vaccination. The receptors originated from a man aged 50-59 years who received an inactivated influenza vaccine. CDR3s include the opening cysteine and the closing phenylalanine or tryptophan. The D gene is left open where the match is weak. Clone size, where shown, is once, few, many, or a class for clones that have expanded.

cdr3_aa	cdr3_nt	v_call	clone_size	d_call	j_call
CASSLRQTNYGYTF	TGCGCCAGCAGCTTGAGACAGACCAACTATGGCTACACCTTC	TRBV5-1	few	.	TRBJ1-2
CASSQDLDEAGKLFF	TGCGCCAGCAGCCAAGATCTGGATGAGGCGGGGAAACTGTTTTTT	TRBV4-1	many	.	TRBJ1-4
CSARAWHNEQFF	TGCAGTGCTAGAGCCTGGCATAATGAGCAGTTCTTC	TRBV20-1	few	.	TRBJ2-1
CSARERALGSSYEQYF	TGCAGTGCTAGAGAGCGGGCGTTAGGGAGCTCCTACGAGCAGTACTTC	TRBV20-1	many	.	TRBJ2-7
CASSPFRGTDTQYF	TGTGCCAGCAGTCCGTTTAGAGGGACAGATACGCAGTATTTT	TRBV27	few	.	TRBJ2-3
CASSHRVTGELFF	TGTGCCAGCAGCCACAGGGTCACCGGGGAGCTGTTTTTT	TRBV11-2	.	.	TRBJ2-2
CSARDDRGGSGANVLTF	TGCAGTGCTAGAGATGACCGTGGGGGATCTGGGGCCAACGTCCTGACTTTC	TRBV20-1	many	.	TRBJ2-6
CASSTNGELFF	TGTGCCAGCAGCACGAACGGGGAGCTGTTTTTT	TRBV7-2	many	.	TRBJ2-2
CASSSSGLLLAGDGEQFF	TGTGCCAGCAGCTCTAGTGGGTTATTACTAGCGGGAGACGGTGAGCAGTTCTTC	TRBV11-1	few	TRBD2	TRBJ2-1
CASSRTGINSGNTIYF	TGTGCCAGCAGTCGAACAGGCATAAACTCTGGAAACACCATATATTTT	TRBV6-1	many	.	TRBJ1-3
CASSSSYGTGSTDTQYF	TGTGCCAGCAGCTCTAGCTACGGGACAGGGAGCACAGATACGCAGTATTTT	TRBV11-3	few	TRBD1	TRBJ2-3